This is a list of T cell receptor beta chains from one sample in a study of CD8 T cells in ankylosing spondylitis. Via MiXCR, TCRdb re-called the 5' RACE reads, giving one row per CDR3 protein. Counted here are fewer than 550,000 distinct CDR3 sequences, about 5% occurring once; the ten biggest clones make up roughly 3.2%. Material: blood, either unsorted or a sorted T cell fraction (not recorded which). These receptors were collected from a male donor with ankylosing spondylitis. The CDR3 runs from the conserved cysteine through the conserved F or W. The order of the fields is J gene, CDR3 length, V gene, CDR3 protein.

J gene: TRBJ2-2; CDR3 length: 16; V gene: TRBV28; CDR3 protein: CASSSAGLPFFGELFF
J gene: TRBJ2-1; CDR3 length: 16; V gene: TRBV6-2/TRBV6-3; CDR3 protein: CASSYSITSGRNEQFF
J gene: TRBJ2-2; CDR3 length: 15; V gene: TRBV5-1; CDR3 protein: CASSLDISNTGELFF
J gene: TRBJ2-1; CDR3 length: 16; V gene: TRBV28; CDR3 protein: CASSLPGTSGRNEQFF
J gene: TRBJ1-1; CDR3 length: 14; V gene: TRBV7-2; CDR3 protein: CASSLGQATTEAFF
J gene: TRBJ2-3; CDR3 length: 17; V gene: TRBV4-2; CDR3 protein: CASSQSGTGFYTDTQYF
J gene: TRBJ2-3; CDR3 length: 15; V gene: TRBV27; CDR3 protein: CASSLRGARTDTQYF
J gene: TRBJ2-1; CDR3 length: 15; V gene: TRBV5-1; CDR3 protein: CASTSRRGLYNEQFF
J gene: TRBJ2-1; CDR3 length: 17; V gene: TRBV28; CDR3 protein: CASSLSKIGQDANEQFF
J gene: TRBJ2-1; CDR3 length: 15; V gene: TRBV5-5; CDR3 protein: CASSLSQGAYNEQFF